One TCR beta chain is described in this entry. The data are from a study of cytotoxic CD8 clonotypes in ibrutinib-treated CLL. Germline CDR1 is SGHTA and CDR2 is FQGTGA. CDR3 length equals 16 residues. V was clipped by 0 bases and J by 7 bases; unmatched bases: 8. Profiling relied on immunoSEQ multiplex PCR, and the TCRdb table lists in-frame clones only, not all of them. The repertoire consists of roughly 300,000 clones, with around 69% occurring once and the leading ten covering about 5.3%. The clonotype was recovered from a human donor with chronic lymphocytic leukemia. The starting material was PBMCs, obtained at disease progression, from a patient treated with ibrutinib. The chain links TRBV7-3 to TRBJ2-1, with 8 nucleotides matching TRBD1. CDR3 protein: CASSLTGQGKRNEQFF. DNA for the CDR3: TGTGCCAGCAGCTTAACAGGACAGGGAAAGAGGAATGAGCAGTTCTTC.